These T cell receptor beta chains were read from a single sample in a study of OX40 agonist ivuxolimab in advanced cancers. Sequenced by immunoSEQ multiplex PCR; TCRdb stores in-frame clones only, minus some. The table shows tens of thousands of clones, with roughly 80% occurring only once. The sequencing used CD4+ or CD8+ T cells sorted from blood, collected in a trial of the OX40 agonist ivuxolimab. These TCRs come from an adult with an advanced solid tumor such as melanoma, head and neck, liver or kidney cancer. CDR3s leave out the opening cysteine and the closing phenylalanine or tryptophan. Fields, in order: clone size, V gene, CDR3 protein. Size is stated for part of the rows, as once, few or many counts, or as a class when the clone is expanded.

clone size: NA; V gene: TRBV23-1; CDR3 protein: ASPYQSSYNEQF
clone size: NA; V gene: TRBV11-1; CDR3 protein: ASSSSGKGDEQY
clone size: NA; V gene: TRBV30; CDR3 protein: AWQTGFNTEAF
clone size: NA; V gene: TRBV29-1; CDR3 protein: SVTQGRGYT
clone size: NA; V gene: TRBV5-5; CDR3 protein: ASSFELTEAF
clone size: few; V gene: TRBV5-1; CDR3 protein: ASSLSGSNTEAF
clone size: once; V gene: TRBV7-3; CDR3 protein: ASSLRGTYTEAF
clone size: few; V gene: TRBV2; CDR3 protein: ASSENTGLLEY
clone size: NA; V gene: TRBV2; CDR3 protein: ASRTENNSPLH
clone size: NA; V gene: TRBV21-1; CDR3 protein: ASSKLVELDYNEQF
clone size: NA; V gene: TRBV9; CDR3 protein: ASSALLSGRAKDTQY
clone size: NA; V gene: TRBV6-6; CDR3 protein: ASSRLAGIYNEQF
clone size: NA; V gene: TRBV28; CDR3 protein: ASNTQQNYGYT
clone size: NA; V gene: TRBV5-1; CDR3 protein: ASSLMTSGSTDTQY
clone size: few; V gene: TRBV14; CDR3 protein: ASSQVRGLATDTQY
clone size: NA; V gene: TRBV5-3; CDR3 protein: ARSPTVGLASNSYEQY
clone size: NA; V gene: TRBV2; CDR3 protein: ASSESRDRALNNEQF
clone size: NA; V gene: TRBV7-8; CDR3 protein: ASKWVHEQF